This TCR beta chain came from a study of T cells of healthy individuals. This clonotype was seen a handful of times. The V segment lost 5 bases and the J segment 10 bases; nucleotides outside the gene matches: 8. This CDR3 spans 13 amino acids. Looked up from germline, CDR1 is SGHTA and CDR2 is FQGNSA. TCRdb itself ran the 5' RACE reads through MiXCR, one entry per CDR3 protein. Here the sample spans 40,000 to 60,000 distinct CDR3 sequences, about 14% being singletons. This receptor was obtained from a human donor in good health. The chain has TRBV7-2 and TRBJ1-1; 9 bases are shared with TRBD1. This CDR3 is CASSLTRQGVAFF. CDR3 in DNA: TGTGCCAGCAGCCTTACCCGACAGGGGGTAGCTTTCTTT.